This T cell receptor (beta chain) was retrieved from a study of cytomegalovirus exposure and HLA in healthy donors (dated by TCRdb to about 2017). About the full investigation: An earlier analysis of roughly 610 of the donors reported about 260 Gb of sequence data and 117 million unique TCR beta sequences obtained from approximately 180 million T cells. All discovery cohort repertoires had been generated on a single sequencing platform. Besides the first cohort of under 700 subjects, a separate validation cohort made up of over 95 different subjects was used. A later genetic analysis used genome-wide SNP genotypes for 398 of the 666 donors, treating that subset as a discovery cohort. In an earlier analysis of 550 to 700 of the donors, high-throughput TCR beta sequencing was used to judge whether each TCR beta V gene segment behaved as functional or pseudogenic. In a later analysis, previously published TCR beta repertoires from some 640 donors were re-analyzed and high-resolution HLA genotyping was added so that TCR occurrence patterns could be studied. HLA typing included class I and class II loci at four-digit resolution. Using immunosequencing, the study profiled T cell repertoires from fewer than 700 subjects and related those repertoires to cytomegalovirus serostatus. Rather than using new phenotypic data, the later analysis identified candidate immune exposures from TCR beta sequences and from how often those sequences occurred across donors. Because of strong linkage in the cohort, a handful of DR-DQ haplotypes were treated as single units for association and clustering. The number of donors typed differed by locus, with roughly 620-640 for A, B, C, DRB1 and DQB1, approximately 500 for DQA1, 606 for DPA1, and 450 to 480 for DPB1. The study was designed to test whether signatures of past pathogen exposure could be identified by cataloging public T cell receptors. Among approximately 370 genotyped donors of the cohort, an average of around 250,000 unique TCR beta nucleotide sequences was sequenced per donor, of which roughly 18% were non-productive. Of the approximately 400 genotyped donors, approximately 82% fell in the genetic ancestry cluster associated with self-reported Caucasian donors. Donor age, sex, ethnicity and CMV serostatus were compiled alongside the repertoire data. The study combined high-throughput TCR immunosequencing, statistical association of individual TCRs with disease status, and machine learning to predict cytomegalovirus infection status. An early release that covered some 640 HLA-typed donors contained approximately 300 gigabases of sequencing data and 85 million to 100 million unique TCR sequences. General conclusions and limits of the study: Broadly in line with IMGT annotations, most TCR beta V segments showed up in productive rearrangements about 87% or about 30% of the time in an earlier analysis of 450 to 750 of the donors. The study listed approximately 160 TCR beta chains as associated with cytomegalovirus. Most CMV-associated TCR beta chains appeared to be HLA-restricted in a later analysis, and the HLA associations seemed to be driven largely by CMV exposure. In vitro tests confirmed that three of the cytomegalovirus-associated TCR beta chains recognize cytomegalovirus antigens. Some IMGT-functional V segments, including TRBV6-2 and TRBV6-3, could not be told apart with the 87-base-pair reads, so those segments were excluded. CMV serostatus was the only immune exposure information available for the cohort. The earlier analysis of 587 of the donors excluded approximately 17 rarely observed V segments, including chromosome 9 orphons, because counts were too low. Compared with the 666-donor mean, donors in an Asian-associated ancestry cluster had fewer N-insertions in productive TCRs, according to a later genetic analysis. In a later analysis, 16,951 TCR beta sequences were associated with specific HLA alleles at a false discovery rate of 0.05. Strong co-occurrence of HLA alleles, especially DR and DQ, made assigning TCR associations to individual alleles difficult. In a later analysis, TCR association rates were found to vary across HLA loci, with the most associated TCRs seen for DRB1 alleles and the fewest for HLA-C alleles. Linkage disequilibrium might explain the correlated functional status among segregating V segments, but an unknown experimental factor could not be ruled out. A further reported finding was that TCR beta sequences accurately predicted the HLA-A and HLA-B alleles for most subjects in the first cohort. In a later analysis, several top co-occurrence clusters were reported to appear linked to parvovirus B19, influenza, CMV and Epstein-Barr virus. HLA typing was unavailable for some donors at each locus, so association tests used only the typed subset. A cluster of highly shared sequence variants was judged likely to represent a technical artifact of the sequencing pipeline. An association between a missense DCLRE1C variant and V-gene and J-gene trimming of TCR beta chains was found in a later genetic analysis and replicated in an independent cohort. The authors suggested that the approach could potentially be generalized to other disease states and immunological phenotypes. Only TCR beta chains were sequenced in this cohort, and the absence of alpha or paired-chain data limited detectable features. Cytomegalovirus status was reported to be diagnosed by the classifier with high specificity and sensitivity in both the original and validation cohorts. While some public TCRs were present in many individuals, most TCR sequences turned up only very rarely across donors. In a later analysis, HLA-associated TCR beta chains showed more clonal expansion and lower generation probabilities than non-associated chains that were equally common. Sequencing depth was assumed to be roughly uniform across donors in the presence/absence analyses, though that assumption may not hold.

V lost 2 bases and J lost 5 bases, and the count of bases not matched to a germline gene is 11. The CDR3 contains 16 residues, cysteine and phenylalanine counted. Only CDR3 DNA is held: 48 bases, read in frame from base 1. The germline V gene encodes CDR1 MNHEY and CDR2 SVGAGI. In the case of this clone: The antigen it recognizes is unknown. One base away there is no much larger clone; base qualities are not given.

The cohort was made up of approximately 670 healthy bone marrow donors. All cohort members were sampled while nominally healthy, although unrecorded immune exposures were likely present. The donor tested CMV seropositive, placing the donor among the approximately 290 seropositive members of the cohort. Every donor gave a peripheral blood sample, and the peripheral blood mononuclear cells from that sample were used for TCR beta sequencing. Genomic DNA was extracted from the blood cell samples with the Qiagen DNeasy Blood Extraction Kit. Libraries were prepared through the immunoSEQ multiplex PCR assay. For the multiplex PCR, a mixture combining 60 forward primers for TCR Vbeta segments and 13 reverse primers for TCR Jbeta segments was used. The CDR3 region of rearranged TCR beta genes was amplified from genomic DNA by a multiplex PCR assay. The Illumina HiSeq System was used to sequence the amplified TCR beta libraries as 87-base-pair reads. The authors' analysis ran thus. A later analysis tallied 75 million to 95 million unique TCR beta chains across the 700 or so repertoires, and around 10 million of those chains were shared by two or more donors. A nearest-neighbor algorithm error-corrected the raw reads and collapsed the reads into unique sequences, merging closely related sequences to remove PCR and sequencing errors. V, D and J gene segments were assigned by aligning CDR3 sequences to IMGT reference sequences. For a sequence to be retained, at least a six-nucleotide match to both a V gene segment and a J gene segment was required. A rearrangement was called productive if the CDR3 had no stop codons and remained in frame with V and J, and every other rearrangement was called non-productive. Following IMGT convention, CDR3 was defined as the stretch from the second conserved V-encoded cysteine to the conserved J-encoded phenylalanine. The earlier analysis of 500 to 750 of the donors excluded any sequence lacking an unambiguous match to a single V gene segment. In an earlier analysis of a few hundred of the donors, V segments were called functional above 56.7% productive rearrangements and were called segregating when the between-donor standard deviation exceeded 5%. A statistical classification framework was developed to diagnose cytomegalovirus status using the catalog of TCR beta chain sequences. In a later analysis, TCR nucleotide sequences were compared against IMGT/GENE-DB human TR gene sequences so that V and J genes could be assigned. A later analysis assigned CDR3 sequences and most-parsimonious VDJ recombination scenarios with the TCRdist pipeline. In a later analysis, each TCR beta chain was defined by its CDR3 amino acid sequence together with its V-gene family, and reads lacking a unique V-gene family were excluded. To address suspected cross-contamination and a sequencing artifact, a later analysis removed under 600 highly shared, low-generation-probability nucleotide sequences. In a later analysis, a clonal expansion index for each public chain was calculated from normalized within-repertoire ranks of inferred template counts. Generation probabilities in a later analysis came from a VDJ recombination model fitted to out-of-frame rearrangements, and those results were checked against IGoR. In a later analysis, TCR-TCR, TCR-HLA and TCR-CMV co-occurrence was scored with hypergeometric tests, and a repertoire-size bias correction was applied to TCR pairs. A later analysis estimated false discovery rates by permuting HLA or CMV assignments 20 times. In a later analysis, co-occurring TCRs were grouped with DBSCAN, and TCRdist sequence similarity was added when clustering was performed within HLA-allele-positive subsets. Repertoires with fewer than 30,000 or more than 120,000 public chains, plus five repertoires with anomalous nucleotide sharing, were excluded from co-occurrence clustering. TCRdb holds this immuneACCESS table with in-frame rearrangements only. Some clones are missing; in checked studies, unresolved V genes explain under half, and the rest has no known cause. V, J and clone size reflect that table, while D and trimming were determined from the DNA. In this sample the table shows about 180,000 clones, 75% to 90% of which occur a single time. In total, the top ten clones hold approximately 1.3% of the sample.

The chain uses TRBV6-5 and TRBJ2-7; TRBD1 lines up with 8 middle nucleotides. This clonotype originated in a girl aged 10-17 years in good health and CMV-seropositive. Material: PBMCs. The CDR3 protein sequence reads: CASSYGMTGVVDEQYF. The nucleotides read TGTGCCAGCAGTTACGGCATGACAGGGGTTGTCGACGAGCAGTACTTC.